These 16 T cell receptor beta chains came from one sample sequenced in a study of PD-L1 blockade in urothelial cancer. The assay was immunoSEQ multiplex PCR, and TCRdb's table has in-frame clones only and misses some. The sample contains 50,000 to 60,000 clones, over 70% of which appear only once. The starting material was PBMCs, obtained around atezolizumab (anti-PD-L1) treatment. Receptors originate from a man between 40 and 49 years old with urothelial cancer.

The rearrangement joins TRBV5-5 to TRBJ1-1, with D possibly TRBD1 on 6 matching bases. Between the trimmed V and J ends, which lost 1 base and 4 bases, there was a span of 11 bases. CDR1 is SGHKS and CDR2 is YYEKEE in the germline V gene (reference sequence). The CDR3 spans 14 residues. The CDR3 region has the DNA TGTGCCAGCAGCTTGTCAGGGGTTGCCACTGAAGCTTTCTTT. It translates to CASSLSGVATEAFF. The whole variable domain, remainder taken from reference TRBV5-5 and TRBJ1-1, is DAGVTQSPTHLIKTRGQQVTLRCSPISGHKSVSWYQQVLGQGPQFIFQYYEKEERGRGNFPDRFSARQFPNYSSELNVNALLLGDSALYLCASSLSGVATEAFFGQGTRLTVV.

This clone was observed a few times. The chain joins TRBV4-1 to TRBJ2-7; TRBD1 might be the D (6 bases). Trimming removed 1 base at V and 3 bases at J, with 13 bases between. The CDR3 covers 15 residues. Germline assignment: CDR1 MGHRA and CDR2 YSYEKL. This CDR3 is CASSQVEGQSYEQYF. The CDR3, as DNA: TGCGCCAGCAGCCAAGTCGAAGGACAGAGCTACGAGCAGTACTTC.

CDR3 loop: CASPRGGGYTF. The CDR3 coding sequence is TGTGCCAGCCCGCGGGGTGGCGGCTACACCTTC. V is TRBV7-9 and J is TRBJ1-2; D is unresolved. The CDR3 is made up of 11 amino acids. V was clipped by 8 bases and J by 8 bases, with 12 bases between them. CDR1 and CDR2 (germline): SEHNR, FQNEAQ (reference sequence).

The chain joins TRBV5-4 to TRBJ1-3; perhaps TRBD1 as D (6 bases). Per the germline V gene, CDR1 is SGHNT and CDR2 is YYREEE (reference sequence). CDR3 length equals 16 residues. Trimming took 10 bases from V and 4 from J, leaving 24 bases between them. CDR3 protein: CAYSSGGRTGGNTIYF. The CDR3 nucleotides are TGTGCCTACAGCAGTGGGGGCAGGACGGGGGGAAACACCATATATTTT.

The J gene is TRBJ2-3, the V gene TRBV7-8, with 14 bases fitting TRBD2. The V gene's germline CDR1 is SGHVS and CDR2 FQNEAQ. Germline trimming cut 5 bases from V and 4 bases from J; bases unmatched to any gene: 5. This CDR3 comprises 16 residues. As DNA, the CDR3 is TGTGCCAGCAGCCGGGGACTAGCGGGAGTCTCAGATACGCAGTATTTT. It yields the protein CASSRGLAGVSDTQYF.

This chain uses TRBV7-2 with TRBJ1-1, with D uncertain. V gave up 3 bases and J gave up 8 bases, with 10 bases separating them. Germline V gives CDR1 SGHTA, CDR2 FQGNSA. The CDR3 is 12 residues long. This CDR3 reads CASSLRKAEAFF. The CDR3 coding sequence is TGTGCCAGCAGCTTGCGGAAAGCCGAAGCTTTCTTT.

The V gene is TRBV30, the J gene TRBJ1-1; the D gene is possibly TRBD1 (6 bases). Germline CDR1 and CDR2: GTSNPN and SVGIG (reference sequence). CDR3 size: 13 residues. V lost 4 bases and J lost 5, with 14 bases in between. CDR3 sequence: CAWTGQRYTEAFF. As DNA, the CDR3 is TGTGCCTGGACCGGACAGAGGTATACTGAAGCTTTCTTT. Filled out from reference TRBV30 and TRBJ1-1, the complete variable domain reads SQTIHQWPATLVQPVGSPLSLECTVEGTSNPNLYWYRQAAGRGLQLLFYSVGIGQISSEVPQNLSASRPQDRQFILSSKKLLLSDSGFYLCAWTGQRYTEAFFGQGTRLTVV.

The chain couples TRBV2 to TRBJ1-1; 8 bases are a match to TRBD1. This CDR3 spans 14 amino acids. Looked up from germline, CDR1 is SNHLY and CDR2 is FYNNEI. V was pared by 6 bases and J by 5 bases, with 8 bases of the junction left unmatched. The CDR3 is CASRPQGAGTEAFF. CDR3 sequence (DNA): TGTGCCAGCAGACCCCAGGGGGCTGGGACTGAAGCTTTCTTT.

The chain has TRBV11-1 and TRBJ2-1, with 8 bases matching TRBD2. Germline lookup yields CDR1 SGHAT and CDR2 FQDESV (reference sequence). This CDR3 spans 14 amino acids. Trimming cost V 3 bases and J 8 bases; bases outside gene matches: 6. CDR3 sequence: CASSFGTSFDEQFF. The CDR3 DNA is TGTGCCAGCAGCTTTGGGACTAGTTTCGATGAGCAGTTCTTC.

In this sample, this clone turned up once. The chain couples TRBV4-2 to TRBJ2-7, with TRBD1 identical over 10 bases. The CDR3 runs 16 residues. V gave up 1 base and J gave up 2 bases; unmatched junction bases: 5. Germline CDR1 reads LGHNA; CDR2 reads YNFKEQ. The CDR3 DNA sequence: TGTGCCAGCAGCCAAGTGGGGACAGGGGTAGCCTACGAGCAGTACTTC. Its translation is CASSQVGTGVAYEQYF.

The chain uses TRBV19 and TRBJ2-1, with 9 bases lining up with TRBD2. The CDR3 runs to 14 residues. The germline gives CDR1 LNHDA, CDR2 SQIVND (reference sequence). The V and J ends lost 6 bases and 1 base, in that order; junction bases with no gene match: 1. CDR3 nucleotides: TGTGCCAGTAGAACTAGCGGGTCCTACAATGAGCAGTTCTTC. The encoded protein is CASRTSGSYNEQFF. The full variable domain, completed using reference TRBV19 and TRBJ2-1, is DGGITQSPKYLFRKEGQNVTLSCEQNLNHDAMYWYRQDPGQGLRLIYYSQIVNDFQKGDIAEGYSVSREKKESFPLTVTSAQKNPTAFYLCASRTSGSYNEQFFGPGTRLTVL.

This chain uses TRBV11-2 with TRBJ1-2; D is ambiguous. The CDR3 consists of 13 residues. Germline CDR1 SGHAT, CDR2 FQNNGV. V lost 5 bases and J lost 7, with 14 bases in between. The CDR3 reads CASSLETETGYTF. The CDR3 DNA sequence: TGTGCCAGCAGCCTCGAAACGGAGACTGGCTACACCTTC. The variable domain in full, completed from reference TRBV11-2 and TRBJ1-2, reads EAGVAQSPRYKIIEKRQSVAFWCNPISGHATLYWYQQILGQGPKLLIQFQNNGVVDDSQLPKDRFSAERLKGVDSTLKIQPAKLEDSAVYLCASSLETETGYTFGSGTRLTVV.

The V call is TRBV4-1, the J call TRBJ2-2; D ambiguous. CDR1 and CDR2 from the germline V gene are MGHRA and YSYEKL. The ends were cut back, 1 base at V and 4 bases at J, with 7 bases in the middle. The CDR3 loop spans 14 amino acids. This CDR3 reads CASSQVEFTGELFF. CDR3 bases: TGCGCCAGCAGCCAAGTAGAGTTCACCGGGGAGCTGTTTTTT.

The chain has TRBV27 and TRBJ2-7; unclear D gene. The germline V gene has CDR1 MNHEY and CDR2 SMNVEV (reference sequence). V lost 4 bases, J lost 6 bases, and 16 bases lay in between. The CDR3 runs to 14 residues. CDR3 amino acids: CASSSPFPVREQYF. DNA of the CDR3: TGTGCCAGCAGTTCCCCATTCCCGGTTCGCGAGCAGTACTTC.

CDR3 nucleotide sequence: TGTGCCAGCTGGGGACTAGAGTACACCGGGGAGCTGTTTTTT. Amino acids: CASWGLEYTGELFF. V is TRBV6-1 and J is TRBJ2-2; TRBD2 matches at 8 bases. The CDR3 runs 14 residues. Trimming cost V 8 bases and J 3 bases; bases outside gene matches: 5. The germline gives CDR1 MNHNS, CDR2 SASEGT.

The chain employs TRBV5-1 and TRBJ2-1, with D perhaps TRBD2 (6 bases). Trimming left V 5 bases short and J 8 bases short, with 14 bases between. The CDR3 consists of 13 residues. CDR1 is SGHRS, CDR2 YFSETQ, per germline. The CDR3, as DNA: TGCGCCAGCAGACCGACTAGTATCTATGAGCAGTTCTTC. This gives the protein CASRPTSIYEQFF.